In its sample, the clone carrying this TCR beta chain was seen many times. Its target is unknown. With 5 bases clipped from V and 0 bases from J, the junction kept 7 bases outside the gene matches. From germline, CDR1 is SEHNR and CDR2 FQNEAQ (reference sequence). This CDR3 spans 18 amino acids. This specimen comes from a study of neurological immune-mediated disorders. Regarding the study as a whole: None of the CDR3 amino acid sequences in expanded clones turned up in more than one subject, which points to private repertoires in all groups. According to phylogenetic grouping, one related-CDR3 cluster, a possible signature, contained the repertoires of 18 of 34 multiple sclerosis patients.

The cDNA came from 5'RACE with 10-nucleotide random UMIs. TCRdb re-analysed the 5' RACE reads in MiXCR, keeping a single row per CDR3 protein. The data show approximately 100,000 distinct CDR3 sequences, around 3.4% seen once. Preparation of the unsorted libraries drew on 2 million PBMCs stored at -80 C. The sequenced sample consisted of PBMCs. This clonotype was obtained from a woman aged 18-29 years with multiple sclerosis. V and J are TRBV7-9 and TRBJ2-6; 10 bases map to TRBD2. The CDR3 sequence: CASSASGGGYSGANVLTF. The CDR3 DNA is TGTGCCAGCAGCGCCAGCGGGGGGGGGTACTCTGGGGCCAACGTCCTGACTTTC.